This T cell receptor (beta chain) was documented in a study of T-cell reconstitution after alpha-beta-depleted transplantation in children (dated by TCRdb to about 2016). Background for the entire study: T-cell immune reconstitution after TCRalphabeta/CD19-depleted allogeneic hematopoietic cell transplantation in children was quantitatively tracked in the study by means of TCR repertoire profiling.

From the cysteine through the phenylalanine, the CDR3 covers 20 amino acids. The CDR3 DNA has 60 bases and is translated from base 1. The CDR1 and CDR2 encoded by the germline V gene (reference sequence) are LNHNV and YYDKDF. Trimmed from V: 0 bases; trimmed from J: 6 bases; junction bases lacking a gene match: 17. The investigation overall reported the following: Hyperexpanded clone frequencies declined over subsequent months; after one year, T-cell counts and TCRbeta diversity were mostly attributed to newly produced T cells. The apparently early recovery of alphabetaT-cell counts about two months after transplant reportedly depended on only several hundred rapidly expanded clones that came from non-depleted graft cells. The high TCRbeta diversity at day 60 in some patients was ascribed to recipient T cells and intrathymic progenitors that had survived conditioning.

Libraries were prepared through PCR. The sample was run on an Illumina HiSeq 2500. TCR library preparation used molecular barcoding, with unique molecular identifiers applied to normalize quantification of the TCRbeta repertoire. The raw public data were reprocessed by TCRdb itself: fastp quality trimming at Q25, MiXCR clonotype calling, in-frame beta chains only. Records with the same CDR3 protein are collapsed into one entry carrying the most frequent genes and DNA. The sample data list hundreds of thousands of distinct CDR3 sequences, and around 14% of these were observed just once. 0.79% of the sample lies in the top ten. This clonotype showed up many times. The specificity of this receptor is unknown. Base-call qualities are not available, and no considerably larger clone is one nucleotide away. Read against the paper, the sample's treatment or condition label means: allogeneic hematopoietic cell transplantation with graft depleted of TCRalphabeta T cells and CD19 B cells. The children who served as transplant recipients had been given grafts of TCRalphabeta/CD19-depleted allogeneic hematopoietic cells.

The specimen comprised PBMCs, sampled before TCRalphabeta/CD19-depleted stem cell transplant. Here the chain combines TRBV15 and TRBJ2-1; the junction holds 10 bases that match TRBD2. The clonotype originates from a girl aged 2 to 9 with congenital amegakaryocytic thrombocytopenia, due to receive a stem cell transplant. The CDR3 is CATSRDFRTSGLWVRNEQFF. In nucleotide form, the sequence is TGTGCCACCAGCAGAGATTTTAGGACTAGCGGACTTTGGGTACGCAATGAGCAGTTCTTC.